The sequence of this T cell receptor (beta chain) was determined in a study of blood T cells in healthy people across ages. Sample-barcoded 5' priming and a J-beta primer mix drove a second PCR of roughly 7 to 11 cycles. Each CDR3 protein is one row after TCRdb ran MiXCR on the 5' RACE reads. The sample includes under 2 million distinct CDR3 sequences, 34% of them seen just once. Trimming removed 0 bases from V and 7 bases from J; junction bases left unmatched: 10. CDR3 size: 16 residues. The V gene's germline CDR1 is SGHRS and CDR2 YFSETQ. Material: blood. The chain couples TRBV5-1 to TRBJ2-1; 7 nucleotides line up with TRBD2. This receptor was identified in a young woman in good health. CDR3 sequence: CASSLGASGGGNEQFF. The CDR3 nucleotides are TGCGCCAGCAGCTTGGGGGCTAGCGGAGGAGGGAATGAGCAGTTCTTC.